This T cell receptor (beta chain) stems from a study of human T cells and chemical hapten exposure. Total RNA came from unfractionated whole blood. Individual cDNA molecules in this library carried unique molecular identifiers. The authors' processing: Across samples, TCR counts had a median of about 100,000 and ranged from 23,224 to 690,600. TCRdb independently ran MiXCR on the reads; one entry per CDR3 protein. The V and J calls were determined by TCRdb, not by the authors. The repertoire holds 260 or so distinct CDR3 sequences, with roughly half as singletons. CDR3 length: 14 amino acids. In germline, CDR1 is DFQATT, CDR2 SNEGSKA (reference sequence). V was pared by 3 bases and J by 7 bases, with 9 bases of the junction left unmatched.

Sequenced sample: whole blood. The chain employs TRBV20-1 and TRBJ2-1; 7 nucleotides agree with TRBD2. The receptor was isolated from a human donor who had alopecia or was a healthy volunteer (not recorded which). Some clones in this sample may be carry-over from other donors' samples. This table probably holds off-target reads from a library built for another chain. CDR3 sequence reads: CSASARAGVNEQFF. The CDR3 DNA follows: TGCAGTGCTAGCGCTCGTGCGGGGGTGAATGAGCAGTTCTTC.